Following are 26 T cell receptor beta chains from one sample sequenced in a study of blood T cell repertoires in COVID-19. Assay used: immunoSEQ multiplex PCR; TCRdb lists only in-frame clones, some missing. The data show roughly 63,000 clones, roughly 74% seen once. Sequenced input: peripheral blood. All receptors come from a woman of 80 years or more with acute or convalescent COVID-19.

The J gene is TRBJ2-7, the V gene TRBV5-1, with 11 nucleotides matching TRBD2. The CDR3 runs 15 residues. Trimming cost V 2 bases and J 5 bases; bases outside gene matches: 6. The V gene's germline CDR1 is SGHRS and CDR2 YFSETQ. CDR3 sequence reads: CASSFQLAGANEQYF. The DNA for the CDR3 is TGCGCCAGCAGCTTCCAACTAGCGGGAGCAAACGAGCAGTACTTC.

This clone came up a few times. Other DNA sequences of this sample code for an identical CDR3. The gene calls are TRBV19 and TRBJ1-1, with D perhaps matching TRBD1 (6 bases). There are 13 residues in the CDR3. V lost 3 bases and J 5 bases, leaving 10 bases between the germline ends. Germline V lookup: CDR1 LNHDA, CDR2 SQIVND (reference sequence). The CDR3 protein is CASSIQGSTEAFF. CDR3 DNA sequence: TGTGCCAGTAGTATTCAGGGGTCTACTGAAGCTTTCTTT.

V and J are TRBV7-2 and TRBJ2-4, with a tentative D call TRBD2 (7 bases). Germline loops: CDR1 SGHTA, CDR2 FQGNSA. CDR3 length equals 16 residues. Trimming took off 1 base at V and 8 bases at J, with 18 bases between the two ends. CDR3 bases: TGTGCCAGCAGCTTAGTGGCGGGGGCCCGGGGGGACATTCAGTACTTC. This gives the protein CASSLVAGARGDIQYF. Based on the CDR3 plus reference TRBV7-2 and TRBJ2-4, the full variable domain is GAGVSQSPSNKVTEKGKDVELRCDPISGHTALYWYRQSLGQGLEFLIYFQGNSAPDKSGLPSDRFSAERTGGSVSTLTIQRTQQEDSAVYLCASSLVAGARGDIQYFGAGTRLSVL.

This chain links TRBV3-1 (or the pseudogene TRBV3-2) with TRBJ2-3, with a tentative D call TRBD2 (5 bases). Germline loops: CDR1 LGHDT, CDR2 YNNKEL (reference sequence). V dropped 1 base and J dropped 3 bases, with 8 bases sitting between them. CDR3 length equals 14 residues. This chain's CDR3 is CASSQVGSTDTQYF. Here the CDR3 DNA reads TGTGCCAGCAGCCAAGTTGGGAGTACAGATACGCAGTATTTT.

The V and J genes are TRBV10-1 and TRBJ2-1; tentative D call: TRBD2 (5 bases). CDR3 length equals 12 residues. Germline CDR1 WNHNN, CDR2 SYGVQD (reference sequence). The V end was cut by 7 bases, the J end by 9 bases, with 13 bases between. DNA for the CDR3: TGCGCCAGCACGTCTAGCTTGGGTGAGCAGTTCTTC. This gives the protein CASTSSLGEQFF.

The genes are TRBV11-2 and TRBJ2-3; TRBD2 aligns across 12 bases. This CDR3 is 15 amino acids long. V lost 6 bases and J lost 4; bases outside the gene matches: 5. Germline CDR1 reads SGHAT; CDR2 reads FQNNGV. CDR3 bases: TGTGCCAGCAGACTAGCGGGAGGCCGGGCAGATACGCAGTATTTT. This encodes CASRLAGGRADTQYF.

This chain links TRBV25-1 with TRBJ1-5; D gene ambiguous. The CDR3 has 13 residues. V was shortened by 3 bases and J by 7 bases, with 10 bases between the two germline ends. Germline CDR1 reads MGHDK; CDR2 reads SYGVNS. The CDR3 sequence is CASSEWGGQPQHF. In DNA form, the CDR3 reads TGTGCCAGCAGTGAGTGGGGAGGGCAGCCCCAGCATTTT.

This sequence joins TRBV7-9 and TRBJ1-2; D is ambiguous. Deletions cut 2 bases from V and 3 bases from J, with 7 bases between. Per the germline V gene, CDR1 is SEHNR and CDR2 is FQNEAQ (reference sequence). This CDR3 spans 13 amino acids. In DNA, the CDR3 is TGTGCCAGCAGCTTACCGGTCCACTATGGCTACACCTTC. Translation: CASSLPVHYGYTF.

For the CDR3, the DNA is TGTGCCAGCAGCCCCGACAGGGCCTTTAGCAATCAGCCCCAGCATTTT. It translates to CASSPDRAFSNQPQHF. The rearrangement links TRBV7-3 to TRBJ1-5, with TRBD1 matching 7 bases. Looked up from germline, CDR1 is SGHTA and CDR2 is FQGTGA. Trimming took 5 bases from V and 0 from J; bases not matched to a gene: 7. The CDR3 has 16 residues. The variable domain in full, completed from reference TRBV7-3 and TRBJ1-5, reads GAGVSQTPSNKVTEKGKYVELRCDPISGHTALYWYRQSLGQGPEFLIYFQGTGAADDSGLPNDRFFAVRPEGSVSTLKIQRTERGDSAVYLCASSPDRAFSNQPQHFGDGTRLSIL.

DNA for the CDR3: TGTGCCAGCAGCGTAGCAGGGACAGGCTATGGCTACACCTTC. Protein product: CASSVAGTGYGYTF. The chain joins TRBV9 to TRBJ1-2, with TRBD1 identical over 8 bases. The CDR3 extends over 14 amino acids. CDR1 SGDLS and CDR2 YYNGEE come from the germline V gene. J gave up 4 bases and V 0 bases, and 2 bases lay outside the gene matches.

This CDR3 reads CASSLMVAATGELFF. CDR3 nucleotides: TGTGCCAGCAGTTTAATGGTAGCGGCAACCGGGGAGCTGTTTTTT. V gene TRBV27 combines with J gene TRBJ2-2, with a possible D match to TRBD2 (6 bases). The CDR3 is made up of 15 amino acids. Germline lookup yields CDR1 MNHEY and CDR2 SMNVEV (reference sequence). V lost 2 bases and J 5 bases, leaving 12 bases between the germline ends.

The rearrangement uses TRBV9 and TRBJ2-5, with TRBD2 identical over 7 bases. The CDR3 extends over 15 amino acids. Germline V lookup: CDR1 SGDLS, CDR2 YYNGEE. J lost 9 bases, V lost 3 bases, and 14 bases had no gene match. The CDR3 nucleotides read TGTGCCAGCAGCGCCCTCCCTAGCGGCGCGGTGGCCCAGTACTTC. Protein product: CASSALPSGAVAQYF.

The chain joins TRBV5-1 to TRBJ2-3, with D possibly TRBD2 on 5 matching bases. This CDR3 is built from 16 residues. The germline CDR1 and CDR2 sequences are SGHRS and YFSETQ. Trimming shortened V by 3 bases and J by 0 bases, and 14 bases separated the two germline ends. This CDR3 reads CASSWNTRSSTDTQYF. For the CDR3, the DNA is TGCGCCAGCAGCTGGAATACTAGGAGTAGCACAGATACGCAGTATTTT.

V gene TRBV5-1 combines with J gene TRBJ1-6; TRBD1 might be the D (6 bases). CDR3 size: 15 residues. V lost 0 bases and J lost 8, with 12 bases in between. Germline CDR1 SGHRS, CDR2 YFSETQ. CDR3 loop: CASSLVRGFYSPLHF. The CDR3 DNA sequence: TGCGCCAGCAGCTTGGTCAGGGGATTTTATTCACCCCTCCACTTT. Based on the CDR3 plus reference TRBV5-1 and TRBJ1-6, the full variable domain is KAGVTQTPRYLIKTRGQQVTLSCSPISGHRSVSWYQQTPGQGLQFLFEYFSETQRNKGNFPGRFSGRQFSNSRSEMNVSTLELGDSALYLCASSLVRGFYSPLHFGNGTRLTVT.

The J gene is TRBJ1-2, the V gene TRBV28; 7 positions match TRBD1. Germline CDR1 is MDHEN and CDR2 is SYDVKM. V shed 6 bases, J shed 4 bases, and the junction held 8 bases outside the gene matches. The CDR3 contains 14 residues. The CDR3 nucleotides are TGTGCCAGCAGGAGACAGGGTCTCGGCTATGGCTACACCTTC. This gives the protein CASRRQGLGYGYTF.

V gene TRBV6-5 combines with J gene TRBJ2-4; D gene uncertain. Germline-derived CDR1 and CDR2 are MNHEY and SVGAGI. The CDR3 spans 15 residues. Trimming took off 6 bases at V and 8 bases at J, with 20 bases between the two ends. As DNA, the CDR3 is TGTGCCAGCAGCCCAGTCCTGGGCTTACACTACATTCAGTACTTC. The encoded protein is CASSPVLGLHYIQYF.

The V call is TRBV5-1, the J call TRBJ1-2; D uncertain. Germline lookup yields CDR1 SGHRS and CDR2 YFSETQ. V lost 1 base and J 11 bases, leaving 12 bases between the germline ends. This CDR3 is built from 12 residues. This CDR3 is CASSLTARSYTF. In DNA, the CDR3 is TGCGCCAGCAGCTTGACAGCCAGATCGTACACCTTC.

This chain connects TRBV4-2 to TRBJ2-2, with 8 bases fitting TRBD2. CDR3 size: 16 residues. V gave up 1 base and J gave up 5 bases; unmatched junction bases: 6. Per the germline V gene, CDR1 is LGHNA and CDR2 is YNFKEQ. The CDR3 sequence: CASSQGFTSGTGELFF. CDR3 bases: TGTGCCAGCAGCCAAGGGTTCACTAGCGGAACCGGGGAGCTGTTTTTT.

This clone occurred a few times. This chain connects TRBV19 to TRBJ2-1; a possible D gene is TRBD2 (6 bases). The CDR3 runs to 14 residues. V was pared by 4 bases and J by 7 bases, with 14 bases between. The germline V gene has CDR1 LNHDA and CDR2 SQIVND (reference sequence). CDR3 DNA: TGTGCCAGTAGTACCGAACTAGCATGGAATGAGCAGTTCTTC. It specifies CASSTELAWNEQFF.

This clone was found a few times. V is TRBV4-2 and J is TRBJ2-7, with 13 bases aligning to TRBD2. This CDR3 has 18 residues. The J segment lost 2 bases and the V segment lost 0 bases, leaving 7 bases of the junction unmatched. Germline CDR1 is LGHNA and CDR2 is YNFKEQ. Here the CDR3 DNA reads TGTGCCAGCAGCCAAGACCTCGGGACTAGCGGGACCACCTACGAGCAGTACTTC. Protein sequence: CASSQDLGTSGTTYEQYF.

The chain combines TRBV27 with TRBJ1-3, with 9 bases lining up with TRBD1. This CDR3 has 17 amino acids. V shed 4 bases, J shed 3 bases, and the junction held 10 bases outside the gene matches. Germline V CDR1 and CDR2: MNHEY, SMNVEV (reference sequence). CDR3 bases: TGTGCCAGCAGTTCACGGACAGGGGATGAAGGTGGAAACACCATATATTTT. Its translation: CASSSRTGDEGGNTIYF.

V and J are TRBV7-2 and TRBJ2-2; no firm D call. V was cut by 1 base and J by 5 bases, with 11 bases left in between. The CDR3 is made up of 15 amino acids. Germline V gene data show CDR1 as SGHTA and CDR2 as FQGNSA. This CDR3 is CASSLVSTSTGELFF. CDR3 coding DNA: TGTGCCAGCAGCTTAGTTAGCACATCTACCGGGGAGCTGTTTTTT.

A few counts support this clone. The chain is built from TRBV28 and TRBJ2-2, with 10 bases matching TRBD2. CDR3 length equals 23 residues. Germline CDR1 reads MDHEN; CDR2 reads SYDVKM. V was clipped by 3 bases and J by 7 bases; unmatched bases: 29. The CDR3 nucleotides read TGTGCCAGCAGTTTTTGGCCCCTGTGGCTAGCGGGAGAAACCAGCAACCCGAACGGGGAGCTGTTTTTT. Translating it yields CASSFWPLWLAGETSNPNGELFF.

This sequence joins TRBV6-6 and TRBJ2-2; TRBD1 aligns across 10 bases. This CDR3 contains 16 residues. V shed 10 bases and J 4 bases; nucleotides not matched to a gene: 12. Germline CDR1 reads MNHNY; CDR2 reads SVGAGI (reference sequence). The CDR3 DNA reads TGTGCCACCTCGGGACAGGGGCTAAGTGGCACCGGGGAGCTGTTTTTT. Translating it yields CATSGQGLSGTGELFF.

This chain links TRBV7-2 with TRBJ2-7; the D is unclear. Trimming shortened V by 0 bases and J by 1 base, and 7 bases separated the two germline ends. Germline-derived CDR1 and CDR2 are SGHTA and FQGNSA. This CDR3 is 14 amino acids long. CDR3 nucleotides: TGTGCCAGCAGCTTAGCGGGCCAGTCCTACGAGCAGTACTTC. This gives the protein CASSLAGQSYEQYF.

This clone occurred once. The J gene is TRBJ1-1, the V gene TRBV7-8, with D perhaps matching TRBD1 (6 bases). The CDR3 is 14 residues long. The germline V and J ends were trimmed by 2 bases and 5 bases, with 12 bases remaining between them. Germline V gene sequence: CDR1 SGHVS, CDR2 FQNEAQ. The CDR3 DNA reads TGTGCCAGCAGCTTATCGGGCCAGGGGACTGAAGCTTTCTTT. As protein: CASSLSGQGTEAFF. Using reference TRBV7-8 and TRBJ1-1 for the parts outside the CDR3, the full variable domain is GAGVSQSPRYKVAKRGQDVALRCDPISGHVSLFWYQQALGQGPEFLTYFQNEAQLDKSGLPSDRFFAERPEGSVSTLKIQRTQQEDSAVYLCASSLSGQGTEAFFGQGTRLTVV.